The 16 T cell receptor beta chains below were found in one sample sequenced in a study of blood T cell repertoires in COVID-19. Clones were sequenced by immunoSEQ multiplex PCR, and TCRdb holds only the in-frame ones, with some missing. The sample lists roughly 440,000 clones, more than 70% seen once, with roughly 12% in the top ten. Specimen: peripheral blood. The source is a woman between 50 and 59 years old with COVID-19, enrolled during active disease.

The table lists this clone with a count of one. The CDR3 DNA sequence: TGCGCCAGCAGCCCGACAGCCCCGGGAGGGGCTGAAGCTTTCTTT. Protein: CASSPTAPGGAEAFF. J is TRBJ1-1 and V is TRBV5-1, with D possibly TRBD1 on 5 matching bases. The germline CDR1 and CDR2 sequences are SGHRS and YFSETQ. The CDR3 totals 15 residues. V was trimmed by 4 bases and J by 6 bases, leaving 19 bases between them.

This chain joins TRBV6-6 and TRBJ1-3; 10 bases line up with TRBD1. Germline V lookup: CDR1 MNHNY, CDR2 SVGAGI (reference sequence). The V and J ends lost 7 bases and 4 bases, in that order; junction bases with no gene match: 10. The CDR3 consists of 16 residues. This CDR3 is CASNPRDRGAGNTIYF. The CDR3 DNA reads TGTGCCAGCAACCCACGGGACAGGGGTGCCGGAAACACCATATATTTT.

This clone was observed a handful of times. CDR3 loop: CATRGTGVGNEQFF. CDR3 nucleotides: TGTGCCACCAGGGGGACAGGGGTCGGCAATGAGCAGTTCTTC. The chain couples TRBV6-5 to TRBJ2-1, with TRBD1 matching over 10 bases. CDR3 length equals 14 residues. Trimming at V came to 10 bases and at J to 6 bases, leaving 9 bases not matched to a gene. Germline V CDR1 and CDR2: MNHEY, SVGAGI.

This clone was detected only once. This CDR3 reads CASSLAGLSNQPQHF. The CDR3 DNA is TGCGCCAGCAGCTTGGCAGGCCTCAGCAATCAGCCCCAGCATTTT. The V call is TRBV5-1, the J call TRBJ1-5; D ambiguous. V lost 0 bases to trimming and J lost 1 base, with 8 bases between them. Germline V gives CDR1 SGHRS, CDR2 YFSETQ. CDR3 length: 15 residues.

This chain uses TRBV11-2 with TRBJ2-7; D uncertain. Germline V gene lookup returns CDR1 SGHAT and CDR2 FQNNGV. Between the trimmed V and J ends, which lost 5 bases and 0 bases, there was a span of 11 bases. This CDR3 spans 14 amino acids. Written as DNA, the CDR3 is TGTGCCAGCAGCCCTGTTCGGAGCTCCTACGAGCAGTACTTC. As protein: CASSPVRSSYEQYF.

DNA of the CDR3: TGTGCCAGCAGCCCGCGACTGGGCGGGGGAGGAGATGAGCAGTTCTTC. Its protein is CASSPRLGGGGDEQFF. The chain links TRBV7-2 to TRBJ2-1; the match to TRBD2 covers 7 bases. This CDR3 spans 16 amino acids. The V gene's germline CDR1 is SGHTA and CDR2 FQGNSA. The V and J ends lost 5 bases and 8 bases, in that order; junction bases with no gene match: 15.

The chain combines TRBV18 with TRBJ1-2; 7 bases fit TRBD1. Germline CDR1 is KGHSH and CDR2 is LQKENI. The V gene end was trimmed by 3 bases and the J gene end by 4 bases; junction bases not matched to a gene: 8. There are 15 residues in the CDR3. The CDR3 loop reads CASSPRDSLFYGYTF. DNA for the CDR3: TGTGCCAGCTCACCCCGGGACAGCTTGTTCTATGGCTACACCTTC.

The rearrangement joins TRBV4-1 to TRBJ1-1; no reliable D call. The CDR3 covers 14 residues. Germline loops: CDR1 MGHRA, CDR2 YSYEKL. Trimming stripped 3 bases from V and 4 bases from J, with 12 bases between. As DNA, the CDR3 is TGCGCCAGCAGCCAGTCCGAGGAGTTCACTGAAGCTTTCTTT. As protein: CASSQSEEFTEAFF.

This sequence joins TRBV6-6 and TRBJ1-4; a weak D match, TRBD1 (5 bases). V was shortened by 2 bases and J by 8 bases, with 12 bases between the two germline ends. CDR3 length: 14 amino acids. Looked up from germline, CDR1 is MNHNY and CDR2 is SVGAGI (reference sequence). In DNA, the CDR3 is TGTGCCAGCAGTTACGGGCAGGGATCGGAAAAACTGTTTTTT. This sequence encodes CASSYGQGSEKLFF.

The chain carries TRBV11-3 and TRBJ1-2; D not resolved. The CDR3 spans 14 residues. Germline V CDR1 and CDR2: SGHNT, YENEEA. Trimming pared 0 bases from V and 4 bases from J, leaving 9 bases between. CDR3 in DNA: TGTGCCAGCAGCTTAGAAGAGCCTCGCTATGGCTACACCTTC. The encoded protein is CASSLEEPRYGYTF.

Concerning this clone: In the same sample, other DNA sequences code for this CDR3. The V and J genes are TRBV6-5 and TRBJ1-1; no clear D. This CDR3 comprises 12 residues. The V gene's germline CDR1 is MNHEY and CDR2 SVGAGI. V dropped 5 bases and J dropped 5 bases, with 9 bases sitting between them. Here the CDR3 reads CASSRGRTEAFF. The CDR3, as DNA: TGTGCCAGCAGTAGAGGTCGGACTGAAGCTTTCTTT.

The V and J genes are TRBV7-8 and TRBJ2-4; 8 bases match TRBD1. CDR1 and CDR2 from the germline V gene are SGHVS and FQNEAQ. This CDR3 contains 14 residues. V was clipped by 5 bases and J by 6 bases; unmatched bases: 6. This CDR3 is CASSPRTGTNIQYF. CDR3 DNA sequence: TGTGCCAGCAGCCCCCGGACAGGGACAAACATTCAGTACTTC.

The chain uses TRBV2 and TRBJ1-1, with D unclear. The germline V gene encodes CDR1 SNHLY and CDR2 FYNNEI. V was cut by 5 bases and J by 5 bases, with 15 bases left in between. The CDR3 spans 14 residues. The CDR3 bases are TGTGCCAGCAGTTTCGGACTCGGGAGGACTGAAGCTTTCTTT. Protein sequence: CASSFGLGRTEAFF.

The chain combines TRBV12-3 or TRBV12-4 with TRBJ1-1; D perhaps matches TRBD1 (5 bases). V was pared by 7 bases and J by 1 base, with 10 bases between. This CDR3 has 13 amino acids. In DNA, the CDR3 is TGTGCCAGCAAGGAGGGGCCGAACACTGAAGCTTTCTTT. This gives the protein CASKEGPNTEAFF.

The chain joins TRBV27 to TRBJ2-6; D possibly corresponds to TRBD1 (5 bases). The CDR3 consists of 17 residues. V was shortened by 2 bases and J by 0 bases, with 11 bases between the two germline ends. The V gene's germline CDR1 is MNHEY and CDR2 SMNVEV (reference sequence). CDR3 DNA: TGTGCCAGCAGTTTAAAAGGGGTCGGCTCTGGGGCCAACGTCCTGACTTTC. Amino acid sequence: CASSLKGVGSGANVLTF.

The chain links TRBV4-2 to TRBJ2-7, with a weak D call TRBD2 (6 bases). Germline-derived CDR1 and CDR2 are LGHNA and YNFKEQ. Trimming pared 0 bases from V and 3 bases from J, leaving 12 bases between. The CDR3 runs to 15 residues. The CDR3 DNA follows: TGTGCCAGCAGCCAAGATGTCGGGGGTAGCTACGAGCAGTACTTC. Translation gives CASSQDVGGSYEQYF.